The 27 T cell receptor beta chains below all came from one sample that was sequenced in a study of shared clonotypes between healthy human individuals. The repertoire was sequenced with immunoSEQ multiplex PCR; TCRdb's copy has only in-frame clones and lacks some. The sample shows under 1,900,000 clones, 98% to 99% of them seen only once. What was sequenced was naive CD4+ T cells sorted from blood. Subset in this sample: CD45RA+ positively selected. The receptors shown here come from a man younger than 45 in good health.

The V and J genes are TRBV4-2 and TRBJ2-6; D may match TRBD1 or TRBD2 (5 bases each). The length of the CDR3 is 19 residues. V was trimmed by 4 bases and J by 3 bases, leaving 22 bases between them. The germline CDR1 and CDR2 sequences are LGHNA and YNFKEQ. CDR3 in DNA: TGTGCCAGCAGCCTCGCACTCCCCGGTCCAGGGAGTGGGGCCAACGTCCTGACTTTC. This sequence encodes CASSLALPGPGSGANVLTF.

This clone was observed once. The chain links TRBV6-1 to TRBJ2-7; no clear D gene. Trimming pared 8 bases from V and 6 bases from J, leaving 14 bases between. This CDR3 is 12 amino acids long. Germline lookup yields CDR1 MNHNS and CDR2 SASEGT. CDR3 coding DNA: TGTGCCAGCGGCAGAGGTCTACGCGAGCAGTACTTC. Its translation: CASGRGLREQYF.

J is TRBJ2-7 and V is TRBV28; a possible D gene is TRBD1 (6 bases). The V and J ends lost 3 bases and 6 bases respectively, with 18 bases between them. The CDR3 spans 15 residues. The V gene's germline CDR1 is MDHEN and CDR2 SYDVKM. CDR3 DNA sequence: TGTGCCAGCAGTTTCATACAGGGAGTGTTGGGCGAGCAGTACTTC. This sequence encodes CASSFIQGVLGEQYF.

This clone is a singleton in its sample. The rearrangement uses TRBV9 and TRBJ2-3; TRBD2 matches 11 bases. Trimming took 4 bases from V and 0 from J; bases not matched to a gene: 4. CDR1 is SGDLS and CDR2 is YYNGEE in the germline V gene. The CDR3 covers 16 residues. CDR3 in DNA: TGTGCCAGCAGCATCAGACTAGCGGGAAGCACAGATACGCAGTATTTT. This gives the protein CASSIRLAGSTDTQYF.

The chain recombines TRBV30 with TRBJ1-2; 7 positions agree with TRBD1. V was pared by 0 bases and J by 4 bases, with 17 bases of the junction left unmatched. The length of the CDR3 is 18 residues. Germline loops: CDR1 GTSNPN, CDR2 SVGIG (reference sequence). Here the CDR3 DNA reads TGTGCCTGGAGTGTAAACCGGTCCGGGACAGAGAAGACCTATGGCTACACCTTC. It yields the protein CAWSVNRSGTEKTYGYTF.

J is TRBJ2-6 and V is TRBV18; D gene unclear. CDR1 is KGHSH and CDR2 is LQKENI in the germline V gene. The CDR3 runs 12 residues. V lost 10 bases, J lost 0 bases, and 4 bases lay in between. CDR3 amino acids: CATHSGANVLTF. In DNA form, the CDR3 reads TGTGCCACCCACTCTGGGGCCAACGTCCTGACTTTC.

The rearrangement links TRBV27 to TRBJ2-3; D call uncertain. CDR3 size: 12 residues. V lost 6 bases and J 3 bases, leaving 7 bases between the germline ends. Germline loops: CDR1 MNHEY, CDR2 SMNVEV (reference sequence). The CDR3 bases are TGTGCCAGCAGACGGGCTACAGATACGCAGTATTTT. Its translation is CASRRATDTQYF.

The sample holds one count of this clone. CDR3 sequence reads: CASSQNVAGYGYTF. The CDR3 region has the DNA TGTGCCAGCAGCCAAAACGTCGCGGGGTATGGCTACACCTTC. The rearrangement joins TRBV14 to TRBJ1-2; D gene uncertain. The germline gives CDR1 SGHDN, CDR2 FVKESK. Trimming took off 2 bases at V and 5 bases at J, with 12 bases between the two ends. The CDR3 runs to 14 residues.

The gene calls are TRBV6-4 and TRBJ2-5, with TRBD2 matching 8 bases. The V and J ends lost 7 bases and 4 bases, in that order; junction bases with no gene match: 20. CDR1 is MRHNA, CDR2 SNTAGT, per germline. There are 18 residues in the CDR3. In nucleotides, the CDR3 is TGTGCCAGCAAACCCCCCCCCTTTAGGCGGGAGGTGAGAGAGACCCAGTACTTC. Residues: CASKPPPFRREVRETQYF.

The J gene is TRBJ2-1, the V gene TRBV5-1, with D tentatively TRBD1 or TRBD2 (5 bases each). This CDR3 is 12 amino acids long. Trimming stripped 5 bases from V and 2 bases from J, with 5 bases between. Germline values: CDR1 SGHRS, CDR2 YFSETQ. CDR3 coding DNA: TGCGCCAGCAGGGGGGCCTACAATGAGCAGTTCTTC. It encodes CASRGAYNEQFF.

The gene calls are TRBV7-2 and TRBJ2-7; no reliable D call. There are 15 residues in the CDR3. V lost 2 bases and J lost 4, with 15 bases in between. Germline CDR1 SGHTA, CDR2 FQGNSA. This CDR3 is CASSLPVGIVYEQYF. As DNA, the CDR3 is TGTGCCAGCAGCTTACCCGTAGGGATCGTATACGAGCAGTACTTC. Full variable domain (missing parts from reference TRBV7-2 and TRBJ2-7): GAGVSQSPSNKVTEKGKDVELRCDPISGHTALYWYRQSLGQGLEFLIYFQGNSAPDKSGLPSDRFSAERTGGSVSTLTIQRTQQEDSAVYLCASSLPVGIVYEQYFGPGTRLTVT.

Only one count was recorded for this clone. This chain uses TRBV27 with TRBJ1-1, with D possibly TRBD1 on 6 matching bases. CDR1 is MNHEY and CDR2 is SMNVEV in the germline V gene (reference sequence). Trimming stripped 5 bases from V and 8 bases from J, with 15 bases between. The CDR3 has 13 amino acids. CDR3 DNA sequence: TGTGCCAGCAGTCCCAGGGACATCCGAGAAGCTTTCTTT. This translates into CASSPRDIREAFF.

The chain links TRBV18 to TRBJ2-1, with D maybe TRBD2 (5 bases). V was shortened by 4 bases and J by 4 bases, with 14 bases between the two germline ends. Germline loops: CDR1 KGHSH, CDR2 LQKENI. CDR3 length: 15 residues. CDR3 region: CASSRAAQVYNEQFF. CDR3 DNA: TGTGCCAGCTCACGAGCGGCCCAAGTATACAATGAGCAGTTCTTC.

V usage is TRBV5-6 and J usage is TRBJ2-1; 7 bases are a match to TRBD2. The CDR3 is 15 residues long. The germline gives CDR1 SGHDT, CDR2 YYEEEE. V shed 2 bases, J shed 7 bases, and the junction held 9 bases outside the gene matches. The CDR3 DNA reads TGTGCCAGCAGCTTCGGGGCTAGCGGCGATAATGAGCAGTTCTTC. It yields the protein CASSFGASGDNEQFF. Combining the CDR3 with reference TRBV5-6 and TRBJ2-1 gives the whole variable domain DAGVTQSPTHLIKTRGQQVTLRCSPKSGHDTVSWYQQALGQGPQFIFQYYEEEERQRGNFPDRFSGHQFPNYSSELNVNALLLGDSALYLCASSFGASGDNEQFFGPGTRLTVL.

The rearrangement links TRBV10-3 to TRBJ2-1; 11 bases align to TRBD2. CDR3 size: 16 residues. Losses at the gene ends were 6 bases for V and 0 bases for J; bases not matched to a gene: 4. Germline V CDR1 and CDR2: ENHRY, SYGVKD. The CDR3, as DNA: TGTGCCATCAGCGTAGCGGGAGGGAGCTCCTACAATGAGCAGTTCTTC. Its protein is CAISVAGGSSYNEQFF.

The rearrangement joins TRBV19 to TRBJ2-7; no clear D gene. The germline gives CDR1 LNHDA, CDR2 SQIVND (reference sequence). The V end was cut by 5 bases, the J end by 1 base, with 12 bases between. The CDR3 spans 14 residues. Written as DNA, the CDR3 is TGTGCCAGTAGTCTCCGAGGTGGATCCTACGAGCAGTACTTC. It encodes CASSLRGGSYEQYF. The complete variable domain, with remaining parts taken from reference TRBV19 and TRBJ2-7, reads DGGITQSPKYLFRKEGQNVTLSCEQNLNHDAMYWYRQDPGQGLRLIYYSQIVNDFQKGDIAEGYSVSREKKESFPLTVTSAQKNPTAFYLCASSLRGGSYEQYFGPGTRLTVT.

This sequence joins TRBV28 and TRBJ2-1, with D unresolved. This CDR3 is 15 amino acids long. The V end was cut by 2 bases, the J end by 7 bases, with 15 bases between. The germline V gene encodes CDR1 MDHEN and CDR2 SYDVKM. The CDR3 reads CASSLESAYGNEQFF. The CDR3 DNA reads TGTGCCAGCAGTTTAGAGAGCGCCTACGGGAATGAGCAGTTCTTC.

About this clone itself: A read error may produce the germline difference seen at one junction end. The V gene is TRBV5-1, the J gene TRBJ2-2, with D possibly TRBD2 on 6 matching bases. This CDR3 comprises 15 residues. Germline lookup yields CDR1 SGHRS and CDR2 YFSETQ. The CDR3 DNA sequence: TGCGCCAGCAGTTTGGCCGGGGGATGGGCCGGGGAGCTGTTTTTT. Residues: CASSLAGGWAGELFF.

The chain employs TRBV5-1 and TRBJ2-3; TRBD2 aligns across 15 bases. The V segment lost 4 bases and the J segment 4 bases; nucleotides outside the gene matches: 7. In germline, CDR1 is SGHRS, CDR2 YFSETQ. This CDR3 is built from 17 residues. CDR3 nucleotide sequence: TGCGCCAGCAGCCCCGGACTAGCGGGAGGGTTTGCAGATACGCAGTATTTT. This gives the protein CASSPGLAGGFADTQYF.

DNA for the CDR3: TGTGCCAGCAGCGTAGATGGTTTGGGTGAAAAACTGTTTTTT. This encodes CASSVDGLGEKLFF. The V gene is TRBV9, the J gene TRBJ1-4; D ambiguous. Germline V CDR1 and CDR2: SGDLS, YYNGEE. The V and J ends lost 0 bases and 7 bases respectively, with 10 bases between them. There are 14 residues in the CDR3.

For this clone: Other nucleotide sequences in the sample specify the same CDR3. The chain combines TRBV5-1 with TRBJ2-5; D is unresolved. This CDR3 has 13 residues. The V gene's germline CDR1 is SGHRS and CDR2 YFSETQ. Between the trimmed V and J ends, which lost 0 bases and 4 bases, there was a span of 7 bases. CDR3 protein: CASSLDRGETQYF. CDR3 sequence (DNA): TGCGCCAGCAGCTTGGATCGTGGAGAGACCCAGTACTTC.

CDR3 sequence reads: CASSPLLGQGPGTQYF. The CDR3 bases are TGTGCCAGCAGCCCTCTACTAGGACAGGGGCCGGGTACGCAGTATTTT. This chain links TRBV13 with TRBJ2-3, with TRBD1 matching 9 bases. Germline-derived CDR1 and CDR2 are PRHDT and FYEKMQ (reference sequence). Unmatched junction bases numbered 14, after V lost 5 bases and J lost 8 bases. The length of the CDR3 is 16 residues.

This rearrangement joins TRBV6-6 to TRBJ2-3, with TRBD1 matching 8 bases. V was pared by 5 bases and J by 1 base, with 2 bases of the junction left unmatched. The CDR3 is 14 residues long. Per the germline V gene, CDR1 is MNHNY and CDR2 is SVGAGI (reference sequence). For the CDR3, the DNA is TGTGCCAGCAGTATGACAGGGGGCACAGATACGCAGTATTTT. Translation gives CASSMTGGTDTQYF.

This sequence joins TRBV7-2 and TRBJ1-2; D uncertain. Trimming removed 5 bases at V and 7 bases at J, with 14 bases between. This CDR3 is 13 amino acids long. The germline CDR1 and CDR2 sequences are SGHTA and FQGNSA. DNA for the CDR3: TGTGCCAGCAGCCCGGGTGTGGTTCGTGGCTACACCTTC. It yields the protein CASSPGVVRGYTF.

V usage is TRBV18 and J usage is TRBJ2-2; 10 bases fit TRBD2. CDR3 length: 16 amino acids. From germline, CDR1 is KGHSH and CDR2 LQKENI. V lost 4 bases to trimming and J lost 1 base; unmatched junction nucleotides: 3. DNA for the CDR3: TGTGCCAGCTCACGCTGGACTAGCGGGAACACCGGGGAGCTGTTTTTT. The encoded protein is CASSRWTSGNTGELFF.

This rearrangement joins TRBV4-1 to TRBJ2-3; the D is unclear. The V gene lost 4 bases and the J gene lost 2 bases, with 13 bases spanning the gap. CDR3 length equals 15 residues. CDR1 is MGHRA and CDR2 is YSYEKL in the germline V gene. The CDR3 nucleotides read TGCGCCAGCAGCCCACCCACCCCCCTCACAGATACGCAGTATTTT. Translation gives CASSPPTPLTDTQYF.

This clone was found once. The chain couples TRBV27 to TRBJ2-2; the match to TRBD1 covers 7 bases. Germline V gene data show CDR1 as MNHEY and CDR2 as SMNVEV (reference sequence). The CDR3 is 17 amino acids. Germline trimming cut 5 bases from V and 0 bases from J; bases unmatched to any gene: 9. As DNA, the CDR3 is TGTGCCAGCAGTCTCCTTGGGACAGATGCGAACACCGGGGAGCTGTTTTTT. Its translation: CASSLLGTDANTGELFF.